The text below deals with one TCR beta chain. Profiled with immunoSEQ multiplex PCR; TCRdb holds only in-frame clones, not every one. The data show roughly 100,000 clones, 90% seen once. In germline, CDR1 is SGHNT, CDR2 YENEEA. The trim removed 5 bases at V and 8 bases at J, leaving 13 bases unmatched. This CDR3 comprises 16 residues. This entry belongs to a study of OX40 agonist ivuxolimab in advanced cancers. Study summary: Patients received ivuxolimab, an agonistic anti-OX40 (CD134) antibody. Averaging about 60 years in age, with a range of about 20 to 90, the cohort was around 85% male.

Sequences were derived from CD4+ or CD8+ T cells sorted from blood, sampled in a trial of the OX40 agonist ivuxolimab. The source of this sequence is an adult with an advanced solid tumor such as melanoma, head and neck, liver or kidney cancer. This chain joins TRBV11-3 and TRBJ2-1, with 9 nucleotides matching TRBD2. CDR3 region: CASSKEGREGQDEQFF. The CDR3 nucleotides read TGTGCCAGCAGCAAAGAGGGGCGGGAGGGCCAGGATGAGCAGTTCTTC.